This T cell receptor (beta chain) was recovered during a study of response to subunit inactivated influenza vaccine. Study results and limitations: Authors proposed each seasonal influenza vaccination draws in few new T cells.

TCRdb re-called the RT-PCR reads through MiXCR, storing one row per CDR3 protein. Of just under 550,000 distinct CDR3 sequences listed, approximately 24% were seen once; the top ten hold about 3%. The CDR3 sequence is 17 residues long. Trimming at V came to 3 bases and at J to 1 base, leaving 6 bases not matched to a gene. Germline CDR1 LGHNA, CDR2 YSLEER. Worth noting for this clonotype: Antigen unknown.

The data were also submitted as part of a second study, on T cells expressing NK-cell markers. Per that paper: cDNA encoding TCR beta was synthesized via 5'RACE template switching incorporating UMIs. Sorted CD3+CD56-NKG2C+, CD3+CD56+NKG2C- and CD3+CD56+NKG2C+ T cells were the source of the TCR beta repertoires. HCMV seropositivity characterized seven of the eight sequenced donors, and seronegativity one.

This TCR was sampled from a man aged 50 to 60 who received an inactivated influenza vaccine. The sample here was CD4+ T cells sorted from PBMCs, taken about 12 days after vaccination. The chain has TRBV4-3 and TRBJ1-1; TRBD1 aligns across 12 bases. The DNA of the CDR3 is TGCGCCAGCAGCCAGTCCGGGACAGGGGGCCGGAACACTGAAGCTTTCTTT. Translation gives CASSQSGTGGRNTEAFF.